Listed here are 14 T cell receptor beta chains from one sample, sequenced in a study of low-dose radiotherapy and immunotherapy resistance in tumors. Sample time point: before trial treatment. TRAV- and TRBV-specific primers were used for first-strand cDNA, which covered alpha and beta chains. Over approximately 20 PCR cycles, TCRs were amplified from a constant-region primer and V-primer adapter. TCRdb reanalysed the reads using MiXCR and keeps one entry per CDR3 protein. Of 60,000 to 90,000 distinct CDR3 sequences listed, roughly 30% are singletons. Sequenced here: PBMCs, sampled before treatment. The receptor set was obtained from a female donor with ovarian cancer.

This clonotype was seen repeatedly, ten times or more. The V and J genes are TRBV29-1 and TRBJ1-4; D uncertain. V lost 6 bases and J lost 7, with 12 bases in between. Looked up from germline, CDR1 is SQVTM and CDR2 is ANQGSEA. The length of the CDR3 is 12 residues. CDR3 loop: CSVAGVSEKLFF. CDR3 coding DNA: TGCAGCGTAGCGGGAGTCTCTGAAAAACTGTTTTTT.

This clonotype has a count of ten or more. A read error may account for a junction end that differs from germline. The chain recombines TRBV7-7 with TRBJ1-5; D possibly corresponds to TRBD1 (5 bases). Germline-derived CDR1 and CDR2 are SSHAT and FNYEAQ (reference sequence). The CDR3 loop spans 13 amino acids. Written as DNA, the CDR3 is TGTGCTAGCAGCCCTGGGACGGATCAGCCCCAGCATTTT. Its translation is CASSPGTDQPQHF.

The table lists this clonotype with many counts. V usage is TRBV11-3 and J usage is TRBJ2-2, with 7 bases aligning to TRBD1. CDR1 is SGHNT and CDR2 is YENEEA in the germline V gene. V shed 2 bases, J shed 5 bases, and the junction held 8 bases outside the gene matches. The CDR3 runs 16 residues. The CDR3 loop is CASSLSWTGGTGELFF. The CDR3 region has the DNA TGTGCCAGCAGCTTAAGTTGGACAGGAGGTACCGGGGAGCTGTTTTTT.

The rearrangement uses TRBV19 and TRBJ1-5; tentative D call: TRBD1 (5 bases). This CDR3 has 17 residues. V shed 6 bases and J shed 0 bases, with 18 bases lying between them. Germline assignment: CDR1 LNHDA and CDR2 SQIVND (reference sequence). CDR3: CASRPRTSLNSNQPQHF. CDR3 DNA: TGTGCCAGTAGACCCCGGACATCCTTGAATAGCAATCAGCCCCAGCATTTT.

This clonotype has ten or more counts. The chain recombines TRBV7-6 with TRBJ2-3; 10 nucleotides match TRBD1. J was trimmed by 4 bases and V by 1 base; bases with no gene match: 11. Germline CDR1 and CDR2: SGHVS and FNYEAQ. This CDR3 is built from 18 residues. The CDR3 loop reads CASSLGPGQGFSADTQYF. As DNA, the CDR3 is TGTGCCAGCAGCTTAGGACCGGGACAGGGGTTTAGCGCAGATACGCAGTATTTT.

The chain recombines TRBV5-6 with TRBJ2-7; D is undetermined. The CDR3 contains 13 residues. Germline V lookup: CDR1 SGHDT, CDR2 YYEEEE. V was pared by 4 bases and J by 0 bases, with 8 bases between. DNA for the CDR3: TGTGCCAGCAGCCCTGACAACTCCTACGAGCAGTACTTC. Protein: CASSPDNSYEQYF.

This clonotype was counted many times. The V and J genes are TRBV5-1 and TRBJ2-1; TRBD2 agrees at 14 bases. In germline, CDR1 is SGHRS, CDR2 YFSETQ. Unmatched junction bases numbered 5, after V lost 4 bases and J lost 8 bases. The CDR3 is 15 residues long. The CDR3 DNA reads as TGCGCCAGCAGCCCGACTAGCGGGGGGGTTTATGAGCAGTTCTTC. As protein: CASSPTSGGVYEQFF.

This clonotype was observed many times. This rearrangement joins TRBV20-1 to TRBJ1-2, with unresolved D. Germline CDR1 is DFQATT and CDR2 is SNEGSKA (reference sequence). Trimming pared 6 bases from V and 4 bases from J, leaving 12 bases between. The CDR3 consists of 12 residues. The CDR3 nucleotides read TGCAGTGCCCGGCCGGGATCCTATGGCTACACCTTC. Protein product: CSARPGSYGYTF.

This clonotype was observed many times. V and J are TRBV5-6 and TRBJ2-2, with D maybe TRBD1 (6 bases). V lost 0 bases, J lost 0 bases, and 15 bases lay in between. The length of the CDR3 is 18 residues. Germline CDR1 reads SGHDT; CDR2 reads YYEEEE. Here the CDR3 reads CASSLVGVGAANTGELFF. The CDR3 DNA reads TGTGCCAGCAGCTTGGTCGGTGTGGGGGCGGCGAACACCGGGGAGCTGTTTTTT.

This chain uses TRBV19 with TRBJ1-4; the D gene is possibly TRBD1 (5 bases). In germline, CDR1 is LNHDA, CDR2 SQIVND (reference sequence). CDR3 length: 14 residues. V was shortened by 7 bases and J by 5 bases, with 14 bases between the two germline ends. The CDR3: CASKRGGVNEKLFF. DNA of the CDR3: TGTGCCAGTAAAAGGGGAGGGGTGAATGAAAAACTGTTTTTT. Using reference TRBV19 and TRBJ1-4 for the parts outside the CDR3, the full variable domain is DGGITQSPKYLFRKEGQNVTLSCEQNLNHDAMYWYRQDPGQGLRLIYYSQIVNDFQKGDIAEGYSVSREKKESFPLTVTSAQKNPTAFYLCASKRGGVNEKLFFGSGTQLSVL.

The chain recombines TRBV28 with TRBJ1-6; TRBD1 matches at 10 bases. V was clipped by 5 bases and J by 8 bases; unmatched bases: 6. Per the germline V gene, CDR1 is MDHEN and CDR2 is SYDVKM. This CDR3 comprises 15 residues. CDR3 DNA sequence: TGTGCCAGCAGTCCACCCGGGACAGGGGATTCACCCCTCCACTTT. It codes for CASSPPGTGDSPLHF.

V and J are TRBV6-4 and TRBJ2-3, with 7 bases that match TRBD2. The CDR3 runs 14 residues. The V and J ends lost 3 bases and 1 base, in that order; junction bases with no gene match: 1. CDR1 MRHNA and CDR2 SNTAGT come from the germline V gene. The DNA for the CDR3 is TGTGCCAGCAGTGAGGCGGGAGGCACAGATACGCAGTATTTT. This codes for CASSEAGGTDTQYF.

V and J are TRBV6-2 or TRBV6-3 and TRBJ2-1, with TRBD2 matching 11 bases. The length of the CDR3 is 14 residues. The V segment lost 7 bases and the J segment 5 bases; nucleotides outside the gene matches: 4. Germline CDR1 MNHEY, CDR2 SVGEGT. CDR3 amino acids: CASTRLAGNNEQFF. CDR3 sequence (DNA): TGTGCCAGCACCCGACTAGCGGGAAACAATGAGCAGTTCTTC.

This clonotype was seen repeatedly, ten times or more. This chain connects TRBV12-3 or TRBV12-4 to TRBJ2-6; TRBD1 aligns across 9 bases. The CDR3 is 17 residues long. V was clipped by 6 bases and J by 0 bases; unmatched bases: 6. CDR3 region: CASRRRDRDSGANVLTF. The CDR3 nucleotides are TGTGCCAGCAGACGTAGGGACAGGGACTCTGGGGCCAACGTCCTGACTTTC.